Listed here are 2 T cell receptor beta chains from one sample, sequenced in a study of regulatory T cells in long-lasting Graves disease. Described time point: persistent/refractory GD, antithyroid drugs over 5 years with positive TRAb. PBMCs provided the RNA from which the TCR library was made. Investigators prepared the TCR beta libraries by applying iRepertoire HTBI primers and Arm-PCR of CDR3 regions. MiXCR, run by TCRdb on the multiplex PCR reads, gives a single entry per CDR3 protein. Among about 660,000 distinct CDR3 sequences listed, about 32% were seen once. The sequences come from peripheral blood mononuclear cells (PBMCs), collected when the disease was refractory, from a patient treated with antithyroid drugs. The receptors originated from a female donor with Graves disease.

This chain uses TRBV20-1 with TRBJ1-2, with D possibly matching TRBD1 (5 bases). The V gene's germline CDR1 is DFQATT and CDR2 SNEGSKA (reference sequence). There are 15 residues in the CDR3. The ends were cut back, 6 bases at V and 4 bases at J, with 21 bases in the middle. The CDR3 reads CSAPPSPGLFYGYTF. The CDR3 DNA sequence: TGCAGTGCCCCGCCCTCTCCGGGGCTGTTCTATGGCTACACCTTC.

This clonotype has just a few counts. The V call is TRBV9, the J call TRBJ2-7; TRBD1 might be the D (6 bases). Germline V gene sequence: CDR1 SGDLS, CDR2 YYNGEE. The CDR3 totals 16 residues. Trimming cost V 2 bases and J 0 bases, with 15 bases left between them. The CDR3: CASSVGLTGDSYEQYF. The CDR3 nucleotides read TGTGCCAGCAGCGTGGGGCTGACAGGAGACTCCTACGAGCAGTACTTC. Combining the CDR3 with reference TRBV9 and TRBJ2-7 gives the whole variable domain DSGVTQTPKHLITATGQRVTLRCSPRSGDLSVYWYQQSLDQGLQFLIQYYNGEERAKGNILERFSAQQFPDLHSELNLSSLELGDSALYFCASSVGLTGDSYEQYFGPGTRLTVT.